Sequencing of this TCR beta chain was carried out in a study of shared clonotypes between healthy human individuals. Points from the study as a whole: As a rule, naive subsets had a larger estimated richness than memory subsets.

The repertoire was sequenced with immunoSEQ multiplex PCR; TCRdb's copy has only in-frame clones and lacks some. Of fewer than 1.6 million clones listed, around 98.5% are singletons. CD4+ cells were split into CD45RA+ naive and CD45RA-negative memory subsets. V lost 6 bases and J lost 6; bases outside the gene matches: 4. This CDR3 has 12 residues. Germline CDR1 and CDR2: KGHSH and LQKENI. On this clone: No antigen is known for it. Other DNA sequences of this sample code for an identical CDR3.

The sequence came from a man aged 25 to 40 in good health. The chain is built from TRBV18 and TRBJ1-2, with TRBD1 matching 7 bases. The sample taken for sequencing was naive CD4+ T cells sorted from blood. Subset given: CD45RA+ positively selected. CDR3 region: CASSPDRDGYTF. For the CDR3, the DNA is TGTGCCAGCTCGCCAGACAGGGATGGCTACACCTTC.